These T cell receptor beta chains were read from a single sample in a study of CD8+ T cells in alopecia areata. Using immunoSEQ multiplex PCR, the repertoire was profiled, and TCRdb retains in-frame clones only, with some absent. Of fewer than 200,000 clones listed, approximately 65% were seen once; the top ten hold about an eighth. The sample was CD8+ T cells sorted from blood, taken at week 0. Receptors originate from a human donor with alopecia areata. Each CDR3 is given without its conserved first and last residue.

v_gene: TRBV15; CDR3aa: ATSRDRADGYT
v_gene: TRBV2; CDR3aa: ASSEKPYNEQF
v_gene: TRBV29-1; CDR3aa: SVEVGGYSSGNTIY
v_gene: TRBV10-3; CDR3aa: AINPQGINTEAF
v_gene: TRBV11-2; CDR3aa: ASSHRGSGANVLT
v_gene: TRBV27; CDR3aa: ASRVGQYNSPLH
v_gene: TRBV15; CDR3aa: ATSGDRPLEAF
v_gene: TRBV29-1; CDR3aa: SVEAEQENEKLF
v_gene: TRBV28; CDR3aa: ASSQQGGLEQY
v_gene: TRBV5-1; CDR3aa: ASSLRWGLTYEQY
v_gene: TRBV29-1; CDR3aa: SVDPGAVKTEAF
v_gene: TRBV7-9; CDR3aa: ASSRGLTGQYTEAF
v_gene: TRBV15; CDR3aa: ATSGESTEAF
v_gene: TRBV7-9; CDR3aa: ASSLISDRGLETQY
v_gene: TRBV7-9; CDR3aa: ASSPRDKGANSPLH
v_gene: TRBV18; CDR3aa: ASSSTGTAYEQY
v_gene: TRBV30; CDR3aa: AWSVGGNTEAF
v_gene: TRBV18; CDR3aa: ASSLNRDRGRKGNQPQH
v_gene: TRBV5-6; CDR3aa: ASSSKGVYKDGYT
v_gene: TRBV27; CDR3aa: ASSLSIPQTLAGELF
v_gene: TRBV30; CDR3aa: AWRSSDTQY
v_gene: TRBV7-9; CDR3aa: ASSLSWDEQY
v_gene: TRBV2; CDR3aa: ASSGYEQY
v_gene: TRBV9; CDR3aa: ASSPRTGPTQY
v_gene: TRBV18; CDR3aa: ASSPGVRGGEQY
v_gene: TRBV4-1; CDR3aa: ASSQGGSNTDTQY
v_gene: TRBV9; CDR3aa: ASSDGGTGTPEAF
v_gene: TRBV6-5; CDR3aa: ASSLGDGSYEQY
v_gene: TRBV29-1; CDR3aa: SVEEGAVRTDTQY
v_gene: TRBV13; CDR3aa: ASSFSFGRGRWVTEAF
v_gene: TRBV9; CDR3aa: ASTITTSGANVLT
v_gene: TRBV7-9; CDR3aa: ASSYRDSRETQY
v_gene: TRBV13; CDR3aa: ASSLPGEKLF
v_gene: TRBV6-4; CDR3aa: ASSFGTGNYGYT
v_gene: TRBV13; CDR3aa: ASSLASYEQY
v_gene: TRBV6-1; CDR3aa: ASSDTNRGNTEAF
v_gene: TRBV5-6; CDR3aa: ASSFGGAAGANVLT
v_gene: TRBV6-5; CDR3aa: ASSYSTAHTDTQY
v_gene: TRBV4-1; CDR3aa: ASSQGIGNTEAF
v_gene: TRBV5-1; CDR3aa: ASSYQETQY
v_gene: TRBV4-1; CDR3aa: ASSLEGGVAYEQY
v_gene: TRBV6-5; CDR3aa: ASNLAGGPRDTQY
v_gene: TRBV30; CDR3aa: AWTWATGYTEAF
v_gene: TRBV7-9; CDR3aa: ASSPGLGEY
v_gene: TRBV6-5; CDR3aa: ASRAGNGANVLT
v_gene: TRBV6-1; CDR3aa: ASRGGPGDTQY
v_gene: TRBV18; CDR3aa: ASSQLEQETQY
v_gene: TRBV27; CDR3aa: ASRMQETQY
v_gene: TRBV7-9; CDR3aa: ASSRQGNGNTIY
v_gene: TRBV2; CDR3aa: ASRGTGNSYEQY
v_gene: TRBV5-1; CDR3aa: ASSFLAGGLNEQF
v_gene: TRBV4-1; CDR3aa: ASSQGTPLSSYNEQF
v_gene: TRBV7-9; CDR3aa: ASSLDHSNQPQH
v_gene: TRBV7-2; CDR3aa: ASSHWRGQGFSGANVLT